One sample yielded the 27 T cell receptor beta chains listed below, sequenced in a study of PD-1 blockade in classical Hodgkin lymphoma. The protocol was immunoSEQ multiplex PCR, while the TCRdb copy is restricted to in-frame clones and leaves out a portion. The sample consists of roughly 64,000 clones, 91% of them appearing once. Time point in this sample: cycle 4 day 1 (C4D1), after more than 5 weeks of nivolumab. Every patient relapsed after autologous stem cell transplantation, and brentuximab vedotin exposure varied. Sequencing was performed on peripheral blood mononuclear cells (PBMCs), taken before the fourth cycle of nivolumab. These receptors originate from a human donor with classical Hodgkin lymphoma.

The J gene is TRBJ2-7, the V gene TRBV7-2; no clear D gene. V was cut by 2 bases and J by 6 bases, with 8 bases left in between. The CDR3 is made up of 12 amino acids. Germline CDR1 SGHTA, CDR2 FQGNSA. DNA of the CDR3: TGTGCCAGCAGCTTATATAGGACCGAGCAGTACTTC. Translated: CASSLYRTEQYF.

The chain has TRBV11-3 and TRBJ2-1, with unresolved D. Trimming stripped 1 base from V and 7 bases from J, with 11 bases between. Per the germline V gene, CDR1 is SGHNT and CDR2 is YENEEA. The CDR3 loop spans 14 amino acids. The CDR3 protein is CASSLGHFTNEQFF. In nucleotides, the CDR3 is TGTGCCAGCAGCTTAGGACACTTCACGAATGAGCAGTTCTTC.

CDR3 loop: CASSEGLARTGELFF. CDR3 in DNA: TGTGCCAGCAGTGAGGGACTAGCGAGGACCGGGGAGCTGTTTTTT. V usage is TRBV6-1 and J usage is TRBJ2-2, with 10 bases lining up with TRBD2. Germline CDR1 is MNHNS and CDR2 is SASEGT. V gave up 3 bases and J gave up 5 bases; unmatched junction bases: 3. The CDR3 is made up of 15 amino acids.

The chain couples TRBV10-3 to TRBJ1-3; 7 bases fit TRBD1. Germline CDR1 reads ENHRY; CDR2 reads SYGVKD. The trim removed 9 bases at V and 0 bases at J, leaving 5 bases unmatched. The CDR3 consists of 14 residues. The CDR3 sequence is CAMLRQGSGNTIYF. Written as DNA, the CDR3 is TGTGCCATGCTTAGACAGGGCTCTGGAAACACCATATATTTT.

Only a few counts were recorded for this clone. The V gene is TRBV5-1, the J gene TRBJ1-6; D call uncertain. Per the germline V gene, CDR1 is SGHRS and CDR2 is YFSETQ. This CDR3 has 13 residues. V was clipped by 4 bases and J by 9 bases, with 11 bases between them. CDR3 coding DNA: TGCGCCAGCAGCGAGCCGGGTTCTTCACCCCTCCACTTT. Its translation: CASSEPGSSPLHF.

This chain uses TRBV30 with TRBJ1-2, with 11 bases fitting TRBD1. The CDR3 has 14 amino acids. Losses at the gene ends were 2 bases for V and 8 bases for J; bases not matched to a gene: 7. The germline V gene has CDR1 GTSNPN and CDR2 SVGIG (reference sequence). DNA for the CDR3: TGTGCCTGGAGTTTCGGACAGGGGGCTAAAGGCTACACCTTC. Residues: CAWSFGQGAKGYTF. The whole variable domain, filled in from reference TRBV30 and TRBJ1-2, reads SQTIHQWPATLVQPVGSPLSLECTVEGTSNPNLYWYRQAAGRGLQLLFYSVGIGQISSEVPQNLSASRPQDRQFILSSKKLLLSDSGFYLCAWSFGQGAKGYTFGSGTRLTVV.

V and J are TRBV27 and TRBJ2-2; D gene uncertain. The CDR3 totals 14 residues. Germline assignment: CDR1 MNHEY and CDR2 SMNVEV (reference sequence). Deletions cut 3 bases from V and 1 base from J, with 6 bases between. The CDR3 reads CASSFLGNTGELFF. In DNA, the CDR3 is TGTGCCAGCAGTTTTCTAGGGAACACCGGGGAGCTGTTTTTT.

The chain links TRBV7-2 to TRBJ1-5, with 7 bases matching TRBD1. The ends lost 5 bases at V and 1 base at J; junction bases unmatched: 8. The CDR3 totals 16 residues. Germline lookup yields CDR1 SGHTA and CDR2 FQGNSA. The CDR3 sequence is CASSEGTVGSNQPQHF. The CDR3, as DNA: TGTGCCAGCAGCGAAGGGACAGTGGGAAGCAATCAGCCCCAGCATTTT.

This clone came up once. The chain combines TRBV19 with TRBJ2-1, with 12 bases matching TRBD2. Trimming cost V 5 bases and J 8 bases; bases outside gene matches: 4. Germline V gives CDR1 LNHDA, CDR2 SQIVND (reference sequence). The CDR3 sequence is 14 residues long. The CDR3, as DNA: TGTGCCAGTAGTCCTAGCGGGGGGGCCTATGAGCAGTTCTTC. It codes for CASSPSGGAYEQFF. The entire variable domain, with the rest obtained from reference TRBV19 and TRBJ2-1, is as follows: DGGITQSPKYLFRKEGQNVTLSCEQNLNHDAMYWYRQDPGQGLRLIYYSQIVNDFQKGDIAEGYSVSREKKESFPLTVTSAQKNPTAFYLCASSPSGGAYEQFFGPGTRLTVL.

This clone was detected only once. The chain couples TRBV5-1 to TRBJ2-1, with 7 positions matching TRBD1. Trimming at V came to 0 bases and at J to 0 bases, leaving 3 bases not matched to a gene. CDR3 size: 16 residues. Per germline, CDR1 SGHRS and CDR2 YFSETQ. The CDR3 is CASSLAGGVSYNEQFF. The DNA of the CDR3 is TGCGCCAGCAGCTTGGCAGGGGGAGTCTCCTACAATGAGCAGTTCTTC.

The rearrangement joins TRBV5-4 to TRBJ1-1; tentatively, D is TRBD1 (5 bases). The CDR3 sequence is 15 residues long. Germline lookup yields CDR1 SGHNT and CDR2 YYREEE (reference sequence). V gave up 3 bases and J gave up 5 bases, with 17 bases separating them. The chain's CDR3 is CASSWNSDMITEAFF. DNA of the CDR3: TGTGCCAGCAGCTGGAACTCGGACATGATTACTGAAGCTTTCTTT.

The CDR3 spells CASSQRASGNQPQHF. CDR3 nucleotides: TGTGCCAGCAGCCAACGTGCAAGTGGCAATCAGCCCCAGCATTTT. The chain carries TRBV4-2 and TRBJ1-5, with no clear D. This CDR3 is built from 15 residues. Trimming stripped 2 bases from V and 2 bases from J, with 10 bases between. Looked up from germline, CDR1 is LGHNA and CDR2 is YNFKEQ.

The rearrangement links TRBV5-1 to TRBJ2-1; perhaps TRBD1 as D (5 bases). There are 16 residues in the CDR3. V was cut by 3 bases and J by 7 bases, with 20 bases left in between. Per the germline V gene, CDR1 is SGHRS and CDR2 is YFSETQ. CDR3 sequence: CASSWGGQSFGNEQFF. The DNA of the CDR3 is TGCGCCAGCAGCTGGGGCGGACAAAGTTTTGGGAATGAGCAGTTCTTC.

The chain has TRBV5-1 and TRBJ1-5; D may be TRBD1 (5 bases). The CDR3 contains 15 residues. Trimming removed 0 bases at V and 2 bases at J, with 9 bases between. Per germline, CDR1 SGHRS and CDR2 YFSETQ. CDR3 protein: CASSLAGMGNQPQHF. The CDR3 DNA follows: TGCGCCAGCAGCTTGGCAGGGATGGGCAATCAGCCCCAGCATTTT.

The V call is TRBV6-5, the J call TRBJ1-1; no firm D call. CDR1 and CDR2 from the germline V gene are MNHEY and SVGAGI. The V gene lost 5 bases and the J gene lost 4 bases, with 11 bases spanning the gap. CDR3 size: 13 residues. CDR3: CASSPLATTEAFF. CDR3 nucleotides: TGTGCCAGCAGTCCCTTAGCCACCACTGAAGCTTTCTTT.

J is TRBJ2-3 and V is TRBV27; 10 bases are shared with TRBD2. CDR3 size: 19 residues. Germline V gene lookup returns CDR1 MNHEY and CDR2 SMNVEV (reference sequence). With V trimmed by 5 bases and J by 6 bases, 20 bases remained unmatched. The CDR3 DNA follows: TGTGCCAGCAGTCTCTTCGGACTAGCGGAGTTTCCCGGGGCGGATACGCAGTATTTT. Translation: CASSLFGLAEFPGADTQYF.

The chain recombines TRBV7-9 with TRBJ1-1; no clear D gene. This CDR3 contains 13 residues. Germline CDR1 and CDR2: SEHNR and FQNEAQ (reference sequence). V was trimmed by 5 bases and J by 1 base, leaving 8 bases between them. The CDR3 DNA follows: TGTGCCAGCAGCCCCATCCGGAACACTGAAGCTTTCTTT. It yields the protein CASSPIRNTEAFF.

CDR3 coding DNA: TGTGCCAGCAGCTTAATCGGGGCAGGGCGGTTTCGGGATCAGCCCCAGCATTTT. Residues: CASSLIGAGRFRDQPQHF. V usage is TRBV7-8 and J usage is TRBJ1-5, with TRBD1 as a possible D gene (5 bases). Germline V gives CDR1 SGHVS, CDR2 FQNEAQ. The CDR3 sequence is 18 residues long. The V end was cut by 2 bases, the J end by 5 bases, with 22 bases between.

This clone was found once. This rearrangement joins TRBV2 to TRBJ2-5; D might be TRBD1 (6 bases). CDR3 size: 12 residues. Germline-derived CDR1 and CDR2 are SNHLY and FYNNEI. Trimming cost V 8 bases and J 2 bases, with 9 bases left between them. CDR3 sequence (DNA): TGTGCCAGCTACAGGGCTCAAGAGACCCAGTACTTC. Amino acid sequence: CASYRAQETQYF.

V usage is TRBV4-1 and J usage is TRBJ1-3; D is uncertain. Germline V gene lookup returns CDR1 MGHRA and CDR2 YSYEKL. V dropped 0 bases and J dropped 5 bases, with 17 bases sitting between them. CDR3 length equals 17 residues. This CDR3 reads CASSQDYARDPRNTIYF. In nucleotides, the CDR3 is TGCGCCAGCAGCCAAGATTACGCCCGGGATCCGCGAAACACCATATATTTT.

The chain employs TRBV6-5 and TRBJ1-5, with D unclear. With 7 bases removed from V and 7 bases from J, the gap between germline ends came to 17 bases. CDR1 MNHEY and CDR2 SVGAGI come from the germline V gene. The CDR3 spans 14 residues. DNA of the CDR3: TGTGCCAGCACCTCTCGCGGGTTTATCCAGCCCCAGCATTTT. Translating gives CASTSRGFIQPQHF.

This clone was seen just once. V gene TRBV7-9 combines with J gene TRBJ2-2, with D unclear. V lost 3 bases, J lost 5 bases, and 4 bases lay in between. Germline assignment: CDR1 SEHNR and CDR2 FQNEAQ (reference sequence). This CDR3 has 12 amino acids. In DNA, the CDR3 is TGTGCCAGCAGCTTGGGGACCGGGGAGCTGTTTTTT. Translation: CASSLGTGELFF. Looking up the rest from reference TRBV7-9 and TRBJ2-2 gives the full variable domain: DTGVSQNPRHKITKRGQNVTFRCDPISEHNRLYWYRQTLGQGPEFLTYFQNEAQLEKSRLLSDRFSAERPKGSFSTLEIQRTEQGDSAMYLCASSLGTGELFFGEGSRLTVL.

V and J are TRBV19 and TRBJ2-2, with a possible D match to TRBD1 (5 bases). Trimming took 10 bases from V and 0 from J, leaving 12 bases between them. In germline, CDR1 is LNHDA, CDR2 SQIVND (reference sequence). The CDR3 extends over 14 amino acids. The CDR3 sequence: CATETAANTGELFF. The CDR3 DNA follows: TGTGCCACAGAGACAGCCGCGAACACCGGGGAGCTGTTTTTT.

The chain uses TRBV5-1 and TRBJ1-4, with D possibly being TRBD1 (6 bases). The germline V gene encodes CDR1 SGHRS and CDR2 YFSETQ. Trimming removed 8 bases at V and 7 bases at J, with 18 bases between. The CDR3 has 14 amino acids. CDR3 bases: TGCGCCAGTCAAAGTTGGGGGCTATCTGAAAAACTGTTTTTT. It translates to CASQSWGLSEKLFF.

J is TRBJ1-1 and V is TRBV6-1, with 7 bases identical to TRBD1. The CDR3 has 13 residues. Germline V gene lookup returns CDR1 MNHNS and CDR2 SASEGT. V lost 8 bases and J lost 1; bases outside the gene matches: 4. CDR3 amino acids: CASFQGGNTEAFF. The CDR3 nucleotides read TGTGCCAGCTTTCAGGGGGGGAACACTGAAGCTTTCTTT.

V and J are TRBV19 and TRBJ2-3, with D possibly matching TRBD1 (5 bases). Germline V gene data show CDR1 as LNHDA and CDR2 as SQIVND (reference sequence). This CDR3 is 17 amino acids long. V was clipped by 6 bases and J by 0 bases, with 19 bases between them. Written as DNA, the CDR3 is TGTGCCAGTAGACTCGGTCAGGGTCAGCCTAGCACAGATACGCAGTATTTT. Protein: CASRLGQGQPSTDTQYF.

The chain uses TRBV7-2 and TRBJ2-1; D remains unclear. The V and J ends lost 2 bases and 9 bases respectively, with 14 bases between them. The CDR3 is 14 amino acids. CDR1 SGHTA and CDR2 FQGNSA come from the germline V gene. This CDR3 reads CASSLTLTIGEQFF. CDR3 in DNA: TGTGCCAGCAGCTTAACCCTTACTATTGGTGAGCAGTTCTTC.